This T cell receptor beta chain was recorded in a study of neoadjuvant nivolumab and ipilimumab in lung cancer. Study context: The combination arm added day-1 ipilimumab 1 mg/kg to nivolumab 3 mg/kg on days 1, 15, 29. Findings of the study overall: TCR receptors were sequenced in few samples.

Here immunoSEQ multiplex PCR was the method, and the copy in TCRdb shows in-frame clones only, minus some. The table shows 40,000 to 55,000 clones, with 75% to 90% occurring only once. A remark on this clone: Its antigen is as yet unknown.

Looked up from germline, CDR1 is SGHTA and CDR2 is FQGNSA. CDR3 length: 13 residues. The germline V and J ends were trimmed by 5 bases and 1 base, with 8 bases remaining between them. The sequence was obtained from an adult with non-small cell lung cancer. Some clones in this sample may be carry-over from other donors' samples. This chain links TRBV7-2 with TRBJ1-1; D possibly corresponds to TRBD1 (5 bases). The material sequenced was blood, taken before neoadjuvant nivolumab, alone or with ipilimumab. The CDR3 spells CASSRGENTEAFF. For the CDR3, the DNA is TGTGCCAGCAGCCGGGGGGAGAACACTGAAGCTTTCTTT. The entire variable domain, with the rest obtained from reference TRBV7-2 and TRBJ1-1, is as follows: GAGVSQSPSNKVTEKGKDVELRCDPISGHTALYWYRQSLGQGLEFLIYFQGNSAPDKSGLPSDRFSAERTGGSVSTLTIQRTQQEDSAVYLCASSRGENTEAFFGQGTRLTVV.